A single sample is the source of the 9 T cell receptor beta chains below, sequenced in a study of blood T cell repertoires in COVID-19. Measured with immunoSEQ multiplex PCR; TCRdb has only the in-frame clones, and not every one. Seen here are 150,000 to 200,000 clones, 80% to 90% observed once, and the top ten hold nearly 15%. The sequenced sample consisted of PBMCs or T cells enriched from blood (not recorded which). The receptors were gathered from a man over 45 who had recovered from COVID-19.

J is TRBJ2-3 and V is TRBV5-1; TRBD1 might be the D (6 bases). The length of the CDR3 is 15 residues. Trimming removed 4 bases at V and 3 bases at J, with 15 bases between. Germline V gene lookup returns CDR1 SGHRS and CDR2 YFSETQ. The DNA for the CDR3 is TGCGCCAGCAGCCCGCGAGGGGGTTCAACAGATACGCAGTATTTT. Translated: CASSPRGGSTDTQYF.

The gene calls are TRBV11-2 and TRBJ2-1; D is perhaps TRBD2 (5 bases). The V gene lost 5 bases and the J gene lost 3 bases, with 8 bases spanning the gap. This CDR3 contains 13 residues. Germline V gene lookup returns CDR1 SGHAT and CDR2 FQNNGV. CDR3 protein: CASSVTSYNEQFF. The CDR3 nucleotides read TGTGCCAGCAGCGTCACTAGCTACAATGAGCAGTTCTTC.

The chain employs TRBV6-5 and TRBJ1-4; D unresolved. CDR3 length: 15 amino acids. CDR1 and CDR2 from the germline V gene are MNHEY and SVGAGI. Trimming removed 5 bases from V and 8 bases from J, with 18 bases in between. CDR3 sequence (DNA): TGTGCCAGCAGTCCCGGCCTCGGGAGAGACGAAAAACTGTTTTTT. Residues: CASSPGLGRDEKLFF.

V usage is TRBV15 and J usage is TRBJ2-7; TRBD2 aligns across 12 bases. The CDR3 has 17 residues. Germline values: CDR1 LNHNV, CDR2 YYDKDF (reference sequence). V shed 1 base and J 4 bases; nucleotides not matched to a gene: 8. The CDR3 sequence is CATSRGVGLAGTYEQYF. The CDR3, as DNA: TGTGCCACCAGCAGAGGCGTAGGACTAGCGGGGACATACGAGCAGTACTTC.

DNA of the CDR3: TGTGCCAGCAGTCCGCGGAGGGGACAGCCCCAGCATTTT. Translation gives CASSPRRGQPQHF. The chain is built from TRBV12-3 or TRBV12-4 and TRBJ1-5; maybe TRBD1 (5 bases). The CDR3 totals 13 residues. V lost 5 bases to trimming and J lost 7 bases, with 12 bases between them.

The gene calls are TRBV7-2 and TRBJ2-1, with TRBD2 as a possible D gene (5 bases). The length of the CDR3 is 15 residues. The germline V gene has CDR1 SGHTA and CDR2 FQGNSA. The V end was cut by 2 bases, the J end by 2 bases, with 10 bases between. CDR3 in amino acids: CASSLQSGPYNEQFF. The CDR3 nucleotides read TGTGCCAGCAGCTTACAAAGCGGCCCCTACAATGAGCAGTTCTTC.

The chain joins TRBV27 to TRBJ1-2; 10 nucleotides align to TRBD1. The CDR3 contains 14 residues. Germline V lookup: CDR1 MNHEY, CDR2 SMNVEV (reference sequence). J gave up 4 bases and V 6 bases, and 5 bases lay outside the gene matches. CDR3 in amino acids: CASRGTGAGYGYTF. The CDR3 bases are TGTGCCAGCAGGGGGACAGGGGCCGGCTATGGCTACACCTTC.

CDR3 residues: CASSTPQQGVSNQPQHF. The CDR3 bases are TGTGCCAGTAGTACCCCCCAACAGGGGGTTAGTAATCAGCCCCAGCATTTT. V and J are TRBV19 and TRBJ1-5; TRBD1 matches 8 bases. Losses at the gene ends were 4 bases for V and 4 bases for J; bases not matched to a gene: 12. The CDR3 loop spans 17 amino acids. Per germline, CDR1 LNHDA and CDR2 SQIVND (reference sequence).

The chain recombines TRBV9 with TRBJ2-6; 11 positions match TRBD1. Trimming at V came to 3 bases and at J to 1 base, leaving 9 bases not matched to a gene. Germline lookup yields CDR1 SGDLS and CDR2 YYNGEE. This CDR3 comprises 19 residues. The CDR3 protein is CASSDRTGGGISGANVLTF. In DNA, the CDR3 is TGTGCCAGCAGCGACCGGACAGGGGGCGGTATATCTGGGGCCAACGTCCTGACTTTC. Based on the CDR3 plus reference TRBV9 and TRBJ2-6, the full variable domain is DSGVTQTPKHLITATGQRVTLRCSPRSGDLSVYWYQQSLDQGLQFLIQYYNGEERAKGNILERFSAQQFPDLHSELNLSSLELGDSALYFCASSDRTGGGISGANVLTFGAGSRLTVL.